This record looks at one T cell receptor beta chain sequence and its context. Original processing notes: How many nucleated cells were present was estimated from reference gene primer amplification. This table comes from immunoSEQ multiplex PCR, and its TCRdb copy is limited to in-frame clones, with some not included. The V and J calls and clone size come from that table; D and trimming were worked out from the DNA. The sample carries nearly 200,000 clones, 70% to 90% recorded once. The CDR3 contains 15 residues. Germline CDR1 reads MDHEN; CDR2 reads SYDVKM. The J segment lost 7 bases and the V segment lost 3 bases, leaving 7 bases of the junction unmatched. These data belong to a study of blood T cell repertoires in COVID-19. Looking at the study overall: The United States, Italy and Spain were the sources of the acute and convalescent COVID-19 samples. In each case, the material was cDNA or gDNA derived from T cells, B-cell-depleted T cells, or PBMCs.

The receptor's source is a woman between 70 and 85 years old with acute or convalescent COVID-19. The rearrangement joins TRBV28 to TRBJ2-1, with 9 nucleotides matching TRBD1. Sequencing was performed on peripheral blood. CDR3 bases: TGTGCCAGCAGTTTGACAGGGGGTAGGGGGAATGAGCAGTTCTTC. The encoded protein is CASSLTGGRGNEQFF.